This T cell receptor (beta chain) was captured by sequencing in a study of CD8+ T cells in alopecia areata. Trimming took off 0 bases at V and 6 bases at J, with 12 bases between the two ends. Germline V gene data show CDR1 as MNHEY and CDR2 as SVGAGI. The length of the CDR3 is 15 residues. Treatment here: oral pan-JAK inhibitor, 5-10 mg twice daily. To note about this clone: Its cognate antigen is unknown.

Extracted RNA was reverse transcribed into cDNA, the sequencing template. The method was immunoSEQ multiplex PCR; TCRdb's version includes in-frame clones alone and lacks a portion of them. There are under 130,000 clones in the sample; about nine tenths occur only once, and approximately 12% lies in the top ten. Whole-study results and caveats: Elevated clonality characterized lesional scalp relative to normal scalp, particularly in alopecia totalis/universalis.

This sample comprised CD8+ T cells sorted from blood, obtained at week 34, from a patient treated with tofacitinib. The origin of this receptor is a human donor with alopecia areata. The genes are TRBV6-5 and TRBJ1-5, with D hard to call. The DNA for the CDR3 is TGTGCCAGCAGTTACTCAGGGAGGACGGCTCAGCCCCAGCATTTT. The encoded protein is CASSYSGRTAQPQHF.